This paragraph covers one TCR beta chain sequence. The sample is drawn from a study of T cells in localized non-small cell lung cancer. This CDR3 has 13 amino acids. V was pared by 2 bases and J by 0 bases, with 7 bases between. CDR1 and CDR2 from the germline V gene are SQVTM and ANQGSEA. Assay: immunoSEQ multiplex PCR; the TCRdb copy retains only in-frame clones and omits some. The sample records tens of thousands of clones, approximately 90% being singletons. This TCR came from a woman aged 40-75 years with stage I lung adenocarcinoma. This specimen consisted of peripheral blood, obtained before any cancer treatment. The chain joins TRBV29-1 to TRBJ1-1; D not certain. This CDR3 is CSVERVLNTEAFF. The CDR3 DNA reads TGCAGCGTTGAACGGGTTCTGAACACTGAAGCTTTCTTT. Drawing the rest from reference TRBV29-1 and TRBJ1-1, the complete variable domain is SAVISQKPSRDICQRGTSLTIQCQVDSQVTMMFWYRQQPGQSLTLIATANQGSEATYESGFVIDKFPISRPNLTFSTLTVSNMSPEDSSIYLCSVERVLNTEAFFGQGTRLTVV.